This record concerns one TCR beta chain sequence. This entry comes from a study of cytomegalovirus exposure and HLA in healthy donors. Study background: An analysis done earlier identified almost 120 million unique TCR beta sequences from about 179 million T cells. Early release data held some 79 million unique TCRs from HLA-typed donors.

Both 60 Vbeta primers and 13 Jbeta primers went into the PCR. Assay used: immunoSEQ multiplex PCR; TCRdb lists only in-frame clones, some missing. Counted here are about 160,000 clones, roughly 79% occurring once; the ten biggest clones make up less than 15%. Sequenced material: PBMCs. The receptor was isolated from a woman aged 45-60 years in good health and CMV-seronegative.

CDR3 loop: CASSEWGRQGNQPQHF. CDR3 sequence (DNA): TGTGCCAGCAGTGAATGGGGTCGGCAGGGGAATCAGCCCCAGCATTTT. This chain connects TRBV6-1 to TRBJ1-5, with a possible D match to TRBD1 (6 bases). The germline CDR1 and CDR2 sequences are MNHNS and SASEGT. This CDR3 contains 16 residues. The V end was cut by 2 bases, the J end by 4 bases, with 15 bases between.